This passage covers 6 T cell receptor beta chains from one sample sequenced in a study of T cell clonality in common variable immunodeficiency. Study conclusions and caveats: In common variable immunodeficiency, TCR beta chains reportedly carried fewer deletions and N-nucleotide insertions.

TCRdb keeps only in-frame clones here, not all; method: immunoSEQ multiplex PCR. The repertoire has about 26,000 clones, none seen only once; the ten largest take approximately 24%. For these receptors, no antigen is known. Specimen: peripheral blood mononuclear cells. The source of these receptors is a human donor with common variable immunodeficiency.

In this sample, this clone turned up many times. The read ends 3 residues shy of where the CDR3 ends; the end is completed using the germline J gene. The chain joins TRBV7-9 to TRBJ2-7; no clear D. Germline CDR1 SEHNR, CDR2 FQNEAQ (reference sequence). The CDR3 loop spans 12 amino acids. V was shortened by 5 bases and J by 1 base, with 6 bases between the two germline ends. CDR3 bases read: TGTGCCAGCAGCCTGCGTTCCTACGAG. Protein product: CASSLRSYE. From start to end, the CDR3 is CASSLRSYEQYF.

A note on this clone: Sequencing ends 3 residues short of the CDR3 end; the germline J gene provides the rest. The chain combines TRBV20-1 with TRBJ2-1, with 8 positions matching TRBD2. Germline loops: CDR1 DFQATT, CDR2 SNEGSKA (reference sequence). The CDR3 totals 15 residues. The J segment lost 8 bases and the V segment lost 3 bases, leaving 12 bases of the junction unmatched. CDR3 bases read: TGCAGTGCTAGGCCACGGACTAGCCCTCGGGATGAG. Translating gives CSARPRTSPRDE. The complete CDR3 protein is CSARPRTSPRDEQFF.

Comment on this clone: The CDR3 end is not reached by the read, which stops 3 residues before it; the germline J gene fills it in. The J gene is TRBJ1-6, the V gene TRBV5-5; 8 nucleotides line up with TRBD1. Per the germline V gene, CDR1 is SGHKS and CDR2 is YYEKEE (reference sequence). The CDR3 has 15 residues. The junction had 6 bases not matched to a gene; V was cut back by 1 base and J by 9 bases. The covered CDR3 bases are TGTGCCAGCAGCTTGTCTCAGGGGGCGGCTTCACCC. Its protein is CASSLSQGAASP. The CDR3 in full is CASSLSQGAASPLHF.

This clone was recorded many times. The read stops 3 residues short of the end of the CDR3; the missing end is completed from the germline J gene. The rearrangement joins TRBV7-8 to TRBJ2-7; TRBD2 matches 8 bases. The V segment lost 2 bases and the J segment 4 bases; nucleotides outside the gene matches: 10. The CDR3 spans 16 residues. Germline loops: CDR1 SGHVS, CDR2 FQNEAQ. The CDR3 region is CASSLNLAGIVYEQYF. CDR3 DNA (partial): TGTGCCAGCAGCTTAAACTTAGCGGGAATAGTTTACGAG.

This clone came up a few times. The DNA ends 3 residues before the CDR3 does, and the rest of the CDR3 is filled in from the germline J gene. The chain uses TRBV2 and TRBJ2-7; 8 positions agree with TRBD1. The CDR3 covers 17 residues. The V gene end was trimmed by 4 bases and the J gene end by 3 bases; junction bases not matched to a gene: 14. Germline V gives CDR1 SNHLY, CDR2 FYNNEI. The CDR3 region is CASSVDPEGQEVYEQYF. Incomplete CDR3 DNA: TGTGCCAGCAGTGTGGATCCAGAGGGACAGGAGGTCTACGAG.

This clone was counted only a few times. The DNA ends 3 residues before the CDR3 does, and the rest of the CDR3 is filled in from the germline J gene. The chain combines TRBV30 with TRBJ1-6; no reliable D call. Per germline, CDR1 GTSNPN and CDR2 SVGIG (reference sequence). The ends were cut back, 3 bases at V and 7 bases at J, with 10 bases in the middle. CDR3 length: 13 residues. CDR3 amino acids: CAWSGTGNSPLHF. The sequenced CDR3 bases are TGTGCCTGGAGCGGAACGGGGAATTCACCC.